This T cell receptor beta chain was recovered during a study of T cells in Graves' hyperthyroidism and ophthalmopathy. Study-wide results and limits: Also found in blood were most expanded thyroid clonotypes above 0.001. Before onset, by a median of about six months, the model predicted ophthalmopathy.

Amplification of TCR beta CDR3 regions was performed using RNA transcripts as template. With the HTBI primer set, the TCR CDR3 went through a first round of RT-PCR. TCRdb re-analysed the multiplex PCR reads in MiXCR, keeping a single row per CDR3 protein. The sample holds under 400,000 distinct CDR3 sequences, around 14% seen once. This clonotype was seen ten or more times. The antigen is not known. Germline V gene data show CDR1 as MDHEN and CDR2 as SYDVKM. This CDR3 has 16 amino acids. Trimming left V 5 bases short and J 7 bases short, with 18 bases between. The source material was blood. The chain has TRBV28 and TRBJ1-6, with a possible D match to TRBD1 (6 bases). The receptor was derived from a woman under 30 with Graves' hyperthyroidism that later progressed to Graves' ophthalmopathy. CDR3 protein: CASSTGQLRGNSPLHF. CDR3 sequence (DNA): TGTGCCAGCAGTACAGGACAGTTAAGAGGGAATTCACCCCTCCACTTT.